The clone carrying this T cell receptor (beta chain) has only a few counts. Its antigen remains unknown. Total RNA was extracted at no less than 5 micrograms per sample. This record comes from a study of blood T cells in healthy people across ages. Whole-study results and caveats: CMV status of donors was unknown, possibly confounding expanded clonotype changes.

V lost 2 bases, J lost 2 bases, and 7 bases lay in between. From germline, CDR1 is MNHEY and CDR2 SMNVEV (reference sequence). The CDR3 is 14 amino acids. Next came a second PCR, run for roughly 7 to 12 cycles, which used a sample-barcoded 5' primer along with a J-beta primer mix. TCRdb called the 5' RACE reads again in MiXCR, with one record for every CDR3 protein. The sample shows around 820,000 distinct CDR3 sequences, around 25% of them seen only once. This sample also appeared in a second study, on T cells of mothers and their children.

Sequencing input: blood. The origin of this receptor is a boy between 10 and 17 years old in good health. The chain carries TRBV27 and TRBJ2-1, with unresolved D. The CDR3 sequence is CASSLDGPYNEQFF. DNA for the CDR3: TGTGCCAGCAGTTTAGACGGGCCCTACAATGAGCAGTTCTTC.